This TCR beta chain was retrieved from a study of CD8+ T cells in alopecia areata. Whole-study results and caveats: Normal scalp had lower clonality than lesional scalp, with alopecia totalis/universalis lesions showing this most strongly.

As regards this clone: The antigen remains undetermined.

As for treatment: oral pan-JAK inhibitor, 5-10 mg twice daily. Once RNA had been extracted, it was reverse transcribed into cDNA to act as the sequencing template. Repertoires were generated with immunoSEQ multiplex PCR, while TCRdb's copy carries only in-frame clones and drops some. The sample holds around 300,000 clones, 60% seen once. The CDR3 length is 15 residues. Germline CDR1 reads LGHNA; CDR2 reads YSLEER. The V end lost 2 bases, the J end lost 4 bases, and 13 bases lay between the germline ends. The source is a human donor with alopecia areata. The starting material was CD4+ T cells sorted from blood, obtained at week 52, from a patient treated with tofacitinib. The chain employs TRBV4-3 and TRBJ2-3; D is unresolved. The CDR3: CASSQRALGPDTQYF. The CDR3 DNA reads TGCGCCAGCAGCCAACGGGCCCTGGGCCCAGATACGCAGTATTTT.